This is a list of T cell receptor beta chains from one sample in a study of blood T cells in healthy people across ages. TCRdb re-called the 5' RACE reads with MiXCR, one entry per CDR3 protein. The sample contains 1.5 million to 2 million distinct CDR3 sequences, about 50% of which appear only once. The sample consisted of blood. The receptors were sampled from a woman in her thirties or forties in good health. Both conserved end residues are part of each CDR3. The D gene is left open where the match is weak. Not all rows give a size; the values are once, few, many and, for expanded clones, a class.

abundance	d_gene	v_gene	j_gene	CDR3nt	CDR3aa
few	.	TRBV14	TRBJ1-6	TGTGCCAGCAGCCATACGGGACTCATACTCCACTTT	CASSHTGLILHF
few	.	TRBV20-1	TRBJ2-4	TGCAGTGCTAGAACCGGGGACATTCAGTACTTC	CSARTGDIQYF
.	.	TRBV6-1	TRBJ2-7	TGTGCCAGCAGTGAAGCCAGGGCCCCCTACGAGCAGTACTTC	CASSEARAPYEQYF
.	.	TRBV12-3/TRBV12-4	TRBJ2-5	TGTGCCAGCCGGATAAGGTACCAAGAGACCCAGTACTTC	CASRIRYQETQYF
.	.	TRBV25-1	TRBJ2-3	TGTGCCAGCAGTGAATCTAGCTCGACGCAGTATTTT	CASSESSSTQYF
.	TRBD2	TRBV12-3/TRBV12-4	TRBJ2-1	TGTGCCAGCTTAAAGACTAGCGGCACAAATGAGCAGTTCTTC	CASLKTSGTNEQFF
.	.	TRBV6-1	TRBJ2-5	TGTGCCAGCAGTGAAGATCTGCGGACAGAGGTGGAAGAGACCCAGTACTTC	CASSEDLRTEVEETQYF
.	.	TRBV28	TRBJ2-7	TGTGCCAGCAGGAAAGGGGGCTCCTACGAGCAGTACTTC	CASRKGGSYEQYF
.	.	TRBV27	TRBJ1-6	TGTGCCAGCAGTTTAGGGGGGAAGGGGTCACCCCTCCACTTT	CASSLGGKGSPLHF
.	.	TRBV20-1	TRBJ1-2	TGCAGTGCTACTGGGGACGGCCCCTATGGCTACACCTTC	CSATGDGPYGYTF
.	TRBD2	TRBV9	TRBJ2-3	TGTGCCAGCAGCGAACTAGCGGGGATTAGCACAGATACGCAGTATTTT	CASSELAGISTDTQYF
.	.	TRBV15	TRBJ2-3	TGTGCCACCAGCAGAGCTCAACTAGGAAGACGAGATACGCAGTATTTT	CATSRAQLGRRDTQYF
few	TRBD1	TRBV2	TRBJ2-5	TGTGCCAGCAGTAACAGGGGGATTCAAGAGACCCAGTACTTC	CASSNRGIQETQYF
.	.	TRBV7-2	TRBJ2-6	TGTGCCAGCAGCTTTCCTATGGTAGCTGGGGCCAACGTCCTGACTTTC	CASSFPMVAGANVLTF
few	.	TRBV12-3/TRBV12-4	TRBJ2-7	TGTGCCAGCAGTTTAGAGGGGGGCCAGTACTTC	CASSLEGGQYF
few	.	TRBV11-2	TRBJ2-5	TGTGCCAGCAGCTTAGGCGGGGACGGGACCCAGTACTTC	CASSLGGDGTQYF
.	.	TRBV12-3/TRBV12-4	TRBJ2-1	TGTGCCAGCAGCCTCACTGGGGGCCAGCATGAGCAGTTCTTC	CASSLTGGQHEQFF
.	.	TRBV10-3	TRBJ2-7	TGTGCCATCAGTGAGGGACCGCTTATAAGAACCTACGAGCAGTACTTC	CAISEGPLIRTYEQYF
.	.	TRBV4-2	TRBJ2-1	TGTGCCAGCAGCCAACCCCTTGCGGGTGAGCAGTTCTTC	CASSQPLAGEQFF
.	.	TRBV12-3/TRBV12-4	TRBJ2-1	TGTGCCAGCAGTTTGGTAGTTGTCTCACTTGAGCAGTTCTTC	CASSLVVVSLEQFF
.	.	TRBV6-2/TRBV6-3	TRBJ2-7	TGTGCCAGCAGTACATACGGACAGTCCTACGAGCAGTACTTC	CASSTYGQSYEQYF
.	.	TRBV7-6	TRBJ2-6	TGTGTCAGCTTAAGGGGGGGATCTGGGGCCAACGTCCTGACTTTC	CVSLRGGSGANVLTF
.	.	TRBV20-1	TRBJ2-3	TGCAGTGCTAGAGATCTTGGTAGGGGGGATACGCAGTATTTT	CSARDLGRGDTQYF
.	TRBD2	TRBV3-1	TRBJ2-5	TGTGCCAGCAGCCAAAGCGGGGGGGCCCAGGAGACCCAGTACTTC	CASSQSGGAQETQYF